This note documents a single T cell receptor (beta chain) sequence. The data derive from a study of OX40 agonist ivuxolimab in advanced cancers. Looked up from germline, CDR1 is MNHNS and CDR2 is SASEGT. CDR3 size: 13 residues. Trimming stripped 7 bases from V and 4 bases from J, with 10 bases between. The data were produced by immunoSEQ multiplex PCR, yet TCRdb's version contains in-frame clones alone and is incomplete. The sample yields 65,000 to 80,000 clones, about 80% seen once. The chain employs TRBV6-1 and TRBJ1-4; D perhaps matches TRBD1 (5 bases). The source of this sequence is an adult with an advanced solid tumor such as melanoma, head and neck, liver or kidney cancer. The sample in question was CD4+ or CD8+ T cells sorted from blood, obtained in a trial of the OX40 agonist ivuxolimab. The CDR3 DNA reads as TGTGCCAGCATGAGAGACAGTAATGAAAAACTGTTTTTT. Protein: CASMRDSNEKLFF.